The T cell receptor (beta chain) described here comes from a study of T cell responses to AZD1222 COVID-19 vaccine. The wider study: Second-dose groups at about 4 or about 12 weeks were pooled.

Germline-derived CDR1 and CDR2 are SGDLS and YYNGEE. The CDR3 covers 15 residues. J gave up 13 bases and V 3 bases, and 18 bases lay outside the gene matches. The table lists this clone with a count of one. Libraries were prepared by immunoSEQ multiplex PCR; TCRdb keeps only in-frame clonotypes and omits some of them. The sample has about 180,000 clones, about 86% seen once. The chain carries TRBV9 and TRBJ1-2, with 7 nucleotides matching TRBD1. Specimen: peripheral blood, collected on day 0 of AZD1222 vaccination. This TCR was recovered from an adult in good health. CDR3 sequence reads: CASSGGTLAGGGGTF. In DNA form, the CDR3 reads TGTGCCAGCAGCGGAGGAACCCTAGCAGGGGGTGGTGGCACCTTC.